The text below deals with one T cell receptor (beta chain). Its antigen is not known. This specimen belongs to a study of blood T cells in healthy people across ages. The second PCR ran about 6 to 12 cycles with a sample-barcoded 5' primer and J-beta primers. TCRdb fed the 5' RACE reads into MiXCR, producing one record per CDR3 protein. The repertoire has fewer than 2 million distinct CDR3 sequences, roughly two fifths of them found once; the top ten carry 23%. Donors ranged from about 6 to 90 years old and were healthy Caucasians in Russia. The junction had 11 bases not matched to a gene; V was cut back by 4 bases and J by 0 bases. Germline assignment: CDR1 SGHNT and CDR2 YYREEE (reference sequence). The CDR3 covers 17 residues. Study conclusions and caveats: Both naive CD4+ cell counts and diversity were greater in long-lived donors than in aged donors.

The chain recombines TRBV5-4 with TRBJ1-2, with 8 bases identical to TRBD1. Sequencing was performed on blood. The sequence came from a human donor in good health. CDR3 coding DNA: TGTGCCAGCAGCCGCCCGGGACAGGACTATCCTAACTATGGCTACACCTTC. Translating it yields CASSRPGQDYPNYGYTF.